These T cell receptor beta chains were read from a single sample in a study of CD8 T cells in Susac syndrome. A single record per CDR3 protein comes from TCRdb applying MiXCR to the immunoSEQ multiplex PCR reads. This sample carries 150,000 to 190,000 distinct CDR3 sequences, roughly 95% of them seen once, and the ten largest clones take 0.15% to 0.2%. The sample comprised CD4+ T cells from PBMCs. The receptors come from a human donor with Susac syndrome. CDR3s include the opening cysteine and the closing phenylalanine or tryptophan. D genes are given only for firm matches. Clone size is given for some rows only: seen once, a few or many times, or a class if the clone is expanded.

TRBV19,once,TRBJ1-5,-,TGTGCCAGTAGTATTGGTTATCAGCCCCAGCATTTT,CASSIGYQPQHF
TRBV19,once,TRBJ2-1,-,TGTGCCGTCCAGGGGGGCAATGAGCAGTTCTTC,CAVQGGNEQFF
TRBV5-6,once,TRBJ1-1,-,TGTGCCAGCAGCTTCTCGGGGTGGGCGGCCAAAGAAGCTTTCTTT,CASSFSGWAAKEAFF
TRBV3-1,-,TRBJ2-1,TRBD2,TGTGCCAGCAGCCCCACGTTCGGGGGGGCCGGGAATGAGCAGTTCTTC,CASSPTFGGAGNEQFF
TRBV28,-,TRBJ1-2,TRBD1,TGTGCCAGCAGTCTGACCGGGACAGTTGGCTACACCTTC,CASSLTGTVGYTF
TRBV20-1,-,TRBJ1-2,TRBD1,TGCAGTGCGCAAGGGGGGGCAGGGGGTAGCTATGGCTACACCTTC,CSAQGGAGGSYGYTF
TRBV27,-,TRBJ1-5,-,TGTGCCAGCAGTTTCCGGGCAGGTGATCAGCCCCAGCATTTT,CASSFRAGDQPQHF
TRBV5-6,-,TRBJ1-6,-,TGTGCCAGCAGCTTGGATCGGGATTCACCCCTCCACTTT,CASSLDRDSPLHF
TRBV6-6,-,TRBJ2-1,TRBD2,TGTGCCAGCAGTAAACCTAGCGGGGGGTACAATGAGCAGTTCTTC,CASSKPSGGYNEQFF
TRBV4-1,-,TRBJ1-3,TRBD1,TGCGCCAGCAGCCACCAGACAGGGGGCAGTGCGAACACCATATATTTT,CASSHQTGGSANTIYF
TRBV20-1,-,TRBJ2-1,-,TGCAGTGCTAGAGATTTGTCAGGCCCGGGCAATGAGCAGTTCTTC,CSARDLSGPGNEQFF
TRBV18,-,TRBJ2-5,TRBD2,TGTGCCAGCTCACCACGCACTAGCGGGGCTTTGGGGACCCAGTACTTC,CASSPRTSGALGTQYF
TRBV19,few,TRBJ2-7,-,TGTGCCAGTAGCGACCGCTCCTACGAGCAGTACTTC,CASSDRSYEQYF
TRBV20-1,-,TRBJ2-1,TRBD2,TGCAGTGCTAGGGCGTCTAGCGGTTACAATGAGCAGTTCTTC,CSARASSGYNEQFF
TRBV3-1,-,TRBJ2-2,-,TGTGCCAGCAGCCAAGTTTCGGGTACCGGGGAGCTGTTTTTT,CASSQVSGTGELFF
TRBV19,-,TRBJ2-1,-,TGTGCCAGTGTCGGCGGCTACAATGAGCAGTTCTTC,CASVGGYNEQFF
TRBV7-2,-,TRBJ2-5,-,TGTGCCAGCGATTCCTTCGTGGGGGGGGGCCGGGAGACCCAGTACTTC,CASDSFVGGGRETQYF
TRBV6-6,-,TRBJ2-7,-,TGTGCCAGCACCCGCGGGGCCCCCTACGAGCAGTACTTC,CASTRGAPYEQYF
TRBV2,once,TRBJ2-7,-,TGTGCCAGCAGTGACCGGGGGACAGCCTACGAGCAGTACTTC,CASSDRGTAYEQYF
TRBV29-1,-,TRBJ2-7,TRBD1,TGCAGCGTTGAAGGACGGGGACAGGGCCTCTACGAGCAGTACTTC,CSVEGRGQGLYEQYF
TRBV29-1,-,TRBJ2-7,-,TGCAGCGTTGAGAGGACGTTTCGACAGGCCTACGAGCAGTACTTC,CSVERTFRQAYEQYF
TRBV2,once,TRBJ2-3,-,TGTGCCAGCAGTGAAAGTAGAGGGCTAAATACGCAGTATTTT,CASSESRGLNTQYF
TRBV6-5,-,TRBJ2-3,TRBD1,TGTGCCAGCAGTTACTCCGGGACAGGGCCCCAAGATACGCAGTATTTT,CASSYSGTGPQDTQYF
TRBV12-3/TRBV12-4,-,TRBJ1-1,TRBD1,TGTGCCAGCAGTCCAGGACAGGGTTTAGGCACTGAAGCTTTCTTT,CASSPGQGLGTEAFF
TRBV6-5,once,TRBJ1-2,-,TGTGCCAGCAGTGATCGGTTAAGGGTCACCTTC,CASSDRLRVTF
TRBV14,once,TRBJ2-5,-,TGTGCCAGCAGCCAAGATGCAGGGGTCCCAGAGACCCAGTACTTC,CASSQDAGVPETQYF
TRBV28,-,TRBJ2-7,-,TGTGCCAGCAGTAGGCCATACTACGAGCAGTACTTC,CASSRPYYEQYF
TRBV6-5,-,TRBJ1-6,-,TGTGCCAGCAGCGGACCACAGCAACTCCTCCACTTT,CASSGPQQLLHF
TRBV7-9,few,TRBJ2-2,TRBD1,TGTGCCGTCAGGGACAGGGGTCAAACCGGGGAGCTGTTTTTT,CAVRDRGQTGELFF
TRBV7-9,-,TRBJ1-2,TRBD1,TGTGCCAGCACCCTAGGGGACAGGGCTTTCGGCTACACCTTC,CASTLGDRAFGYTF
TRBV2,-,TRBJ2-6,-,TGTGCCAGCACCCTGAGAAGGGTCGGTACTACTGGGGCCAACGTCCTGACTTTC,CASTLRRVGTTGANVLTF
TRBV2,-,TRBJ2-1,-,TGTGCCAGCGAGGCGGGTCTCAATGAGCAGTTCTTC,CASEAGLNEQFF
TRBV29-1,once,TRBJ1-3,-,TGCAGCGTTGCTGAGACAGCCTCGTCTGGAAACACCATATATTTT,CSVAETASSGNTIYF
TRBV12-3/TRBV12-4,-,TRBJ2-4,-,TGTGCCAGCAGCCTCGGACAGTCAGCCAAAAACATTCAGTACTTC,CASSLGQSAKNIQYF
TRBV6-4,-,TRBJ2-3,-,TGTGCCAGCAGTGTCCCCAGGACGACTAGCACAGATACGCAGTATTTT,CASSVPRTTSTDTQYF
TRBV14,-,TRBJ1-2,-,TGTGCCAGCAGCCAAGGCCGGACAGCTAACTATGGCTACACCTTC,CASSQGRTANYGYTF
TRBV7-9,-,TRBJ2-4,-,TGTGCCAGCAGCATCGGGGCCGGCGGGGACATTCAGTACTTC,CASSIGAGGDIQYF
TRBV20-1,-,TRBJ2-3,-,TGCAGTGCTAGAGCGGAGGCCATCAGGGCCCTGAAATCCGGTACGCAGTATTTT,CSARAEAIRALKSGTQYF
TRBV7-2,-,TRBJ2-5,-,TGTGCCAGCAGCTCTTCCAGGGGGGCTCAAGAGACCCAGTACTTC,CASSSSRGAQETQYF
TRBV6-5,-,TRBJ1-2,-,TGTGCCAGCAGTCAACGGGATTACTATGGCTACACCTTC,CASSQRDYYGYTF
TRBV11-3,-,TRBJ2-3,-,TGTGCCAGCAGCTTAATAGGCTCAGATACGCAGTATTTT,CASSLIGSDTQYF
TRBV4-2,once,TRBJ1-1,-,TGTGCCAGCAGGGACAGGAACACTGAAGCTTTCTTT,CASRDRNTEAFF
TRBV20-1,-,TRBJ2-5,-,TGCAGTGCTAGAGGTGACCTAGGGGAGACCCAGTACTTC,CSARGDLGETQYF
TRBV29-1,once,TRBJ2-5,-,TGCAGCGTCGAAAGGGGGGGCGGAGAGACCCAGTACTTC,CSVERGGGETQYF
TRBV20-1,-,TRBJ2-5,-,TGCAGTGCTAGAGATCCCCGGGGGACCGTGGAGACCCAGTACTTC,CSARDPRGTVETQYF
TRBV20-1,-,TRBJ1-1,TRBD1,TGCAGTGCTAGCAGGGGGCGAGTCACTGAAGCTTTCTTT,CSASRGRVTEAFF
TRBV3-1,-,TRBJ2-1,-,TGTGCCAGCAGCCAGCAGGGCCACAATGAGCAGTTCTTC,CASSQQGHNEQFF
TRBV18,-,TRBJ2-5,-,TGTGCCAGCTCACCAGGCCTACTAGAGACCCAGTACTTC,CASSPGLLETQYF
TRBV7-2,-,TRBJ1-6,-,TGTGCCAGCAGCTTACAGGGGATTGGTTCACCCCTCCACTTT,CASSLQGIGSPLHF
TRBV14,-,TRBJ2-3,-,TGTGCCAGCAGCCGGGACTTCACAGATACGCAGTATTTT,CASSRDFTDTQYF
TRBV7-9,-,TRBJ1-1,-,TGTGCCAGCAGCACCTGGGACTCCACCACTGAAGCTTTCTTT,CASSTWDSTTEAFF
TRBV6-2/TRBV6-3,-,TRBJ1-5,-,TGTGCCAGCCGCGGTTCGGGAAATAGCAATCAGCCCCAGCATTTT,CASRGSGNSNQPQHF